This T cell receptor beta chain stems from a study of lymphopenia after photon versus proton radiotherapy. Per the germline V gene, CDR1 is SEHNR and CDR2 is FQNEAQ (reference sequence). The CDR3 spans 15 residues. V lost 2 bases to trimming and J lost 0 bases, with 8 bases between them. This clone was seen a few times. The antigen remains unidentified. The assay was immunoSEQ multiplex PCR, and TCRdb's table has in-frame clones only and misses some. The profile covers around 30,000 clones, with approximately 80% appearing a single time and roughly 15% taken by the ten largest. Study-level points and caveats: Larger post-nadir TCR diversity loss correlated inversely with survival in deceased patients. Proton therapy kept repertoires fairly stable, unlike photons, which gained effector/memory cells.

The genes are TRBV7-9 and TRBJ2-1; D perhaps matches TRBD2 (6 bases). Sequencing used peripheral blood, obtained from a patient treated with proton-based radiotherapy. The sequence was obtained from an older woman with pancreatic cancer. The CDR3, as DNA: TGTGCCAGCAGCTTATGGGGGGTCTCCTACAATGAGCAGTTCTTC. Protein sequence: CASSLWGVSYNEQFF.